These T cell receptor beta chains were read from a single sample in a study of blood T cell repertoires in COVID-19. Some clones are missing from TCRdb's copy, which holds only in-frame ones; the method was immunoSEQ multiplex PCR. Among about half a million clones listed, around 85% were seen once. The sample taken for sequencing was peripheral blood. These receptors all come from a human donor in a cohort sampled during active COVID-19. Each CDR3 is given without its conserved first and last residue.

v_gene	j_gene	CDR3aa
TRBV5-1	TRBJ1-2	ASSLGTGGAKGGYT
TRBV3-1/TRBV3-2	TRBJ1-2	ASSQGQGANYGYT
TRBV2	TRBJ1-1	ASSEQSGANLSEAF
TRBV7-2	TRBJ2-7	ASSPKAQREDYEQY
TRBV19	TRBJ2-1	ASSNREDEQF
TRBV4-3	TRBJ1-4	ASSQEGAPKLF
TRBV5-6	TRBJ2-3	ASSLIGGTDTQY
TRBV5-1	TRBJ2-7	ASSPPGTGGFYEQY
TRBV4-1	TRBJ2-3	ASSLQALAGISTDTQY
TRBV30	TRBJ2-1	AWSVGQGQF
TRBV19	TRBJ1-1	ASSIGHPNTEAF
TRBV2	TRBJ2-7	ASSELAGGRRDEQY